A selection of T cell receptor beta chains follows, all from one sample in a study of blood T cell repertoires in COVID-19. The data were produced by immunoSEQ multiplex PCR, yet TCRdb's version contains in-frame clones alone and is incomplete. Among 250,000 or so clones listed, 84% were seen once. The sequenced material came from peripheral blood. The origin of the receptors is a man between 60 and 70 years old with acute or convalescent COVID-19. Both conserved end residues are part of each CDR3. The order of the fields is J gene, V gene, D gene, CDR3 protein. A D gene is named only where the DNA matches it firmly.

TRBJ2-1,TRBV5-6,TRBD2,CASSPLGGGAQNEQFF
TRBJ2-5,TRBV28,TRBD2,CASSLTSGRGPRQETQYF
TRBJ1-6,TRBV5-1,.,CASSLGDSSYNSPLHF
TRBJ2-3,TRBV24-1,TRBD2,CATSDSREAEPLSGATDTQYF
TRBJ2-7,TRBV7-9,.,CASSNRQVWGEQYF
TRBJ1-2,TRBV21-1,.,CASSKAPQNYGYTF
TRBJ2-2,TRBV3-1/TRBV3-2,.,CASSREGVTGELFF
TRBJ2-5,TRBV24-1,TRBD2,CATGFSAGGLGRVETQYF
TRBJ2-2,TRBV7-7,.,CATGGRGTTNTGELFF
TRBJ1-2,TRBV7-9,.,CASSSNPGMSGYTF
TRBJ1-1,TRBV2,.,CASSDIRGGLPEAFF
TRBJ2-1,TRBV11-1,.,CASSPRDEQFF
TRBJ2-7,TRBV28,.,CASSFSLPGVNEQYF
TRBJ2-2,TRBV19,TRBD2,CASSPGAGASTGELFF
TRBJ2-2,TRBV24-1,TRBD2,CATSDRTSGGGLFF
TRBJ2-2,TRBV7-3,TRBD2,CASSLGGGRGTGELFF
TRBJ1-4,TRBV7-6,.,CASSLNWLQANEKLFF
TRBJ2-5,TRBV9,.,CASSVSTEETQYF
TRBJ1-1,TRBV7-9,.,CASSAVSPNTEAFF
TRBJ2-7,TRBV9,TRBD1,CASSPRQGLGYEQYF
TRBJ2-7,TRBV28,TRBD2,CASSFSGRAEQYF
TRBJ1-4,TRBV10-3,TRBD1,CAIRDRGDEKLFF
TRBJ1-3,TRBV5-1,TRBD1,CASSFQTGALSGNTIYF
TRBJ1-2,TRBV15,.,CATSRDFQGSYGYTF
TRBJ1-2,TRBV11-1,TRBD1,CASSPGTGGGGYTF
TRBJ2-6,TRBV2,TRBD1,CASSRDRTSSGANVLTF
TRBJ2-1,TRBV28,TRBD2,CASSGLLSGRGANEQFF
TRBJ1-5,TRBV6-7,.,CASSYPLIKLLQGIWQPQHF
TRBJ2-5,TRBV6-5,TRBD2,CASSYSGGKVTQYF
TRBJ2-2,TRBV7-3,.,CASSLYREANTGELFF
TRBJ2-1,TRBV19,TRBD2,CASSILSGGARNEQFF
TRBJ2-1,TRBV7-9,TRBD1,CASSSRGLGGNEQFF
TRBJ2-3,TRBV7-9,TRBD2,CASSSEGLAEADTQYF
TRBJ2-7,TRBV25-1,.,CASSESAGFEQYF
TRBJ2-2,TRBV19,.,CASTNSGTGELFF
TRBJ2-5,TRBV11-2,TRBD1,CASSLGYRGQETQYF
TRBJ2-5,TRBV7-9,TRBD2,CASSRGTSGVPYQETQYF
TRBJ1-6,TRBV6-5,.,CASSYAGPRSPLHF
TRBJ2-1,TRBV19,TRBD2,CASRLAGAFIDEQFF
TRBJ2-1,TRBV2,TRBD1,CASRPGTAYNEQFF
TRBJ1-6,TRBV9,.,CASSPTVSYNSPLHF
TRBJ2-1,TRBV3-1/TRBV3-2,TRBD2,CASSQASGLAGVNEQFF
TRBJ2-7,TRBV6-6,.,CASSPPGLGTSSYEQYF
TRBJ2-1,TRBV11-3,.,CASSLSGYNEQFF
TRBJ2-7,TRBV5-1,.,CASTGLGYEQYF
TRBJ2-3,TRBV5-1,.,CASSLGGPSTDTQYF
TRBJ1-4,TRBV5-1,.,CASSLGATAGGNEKLFF
TRBJ1-1,TRBV5-1,TRBD1,CASSWRQGAVNTEAFF
TRBJ1-5,TRBV28,.,CASSLPLSNQPQHF
TRBJ2-7,TRBV7-3,TRBD1,CASSRTGLYEQYF
TRBJ1-2,TRBV5-4,.,CASSLEEPGNGYTF
TRBJ2-1,TRBV7-5,.,CARSLERQGKTSNLLSAEQFF
TRBJ2-3,TRBV5-1,.,CASSLGSGGFTDTQYF
TRBJ2-2,TRBV19,TRBD1,CASRTGTGELFF
TRBJ1-1,TRBV9,.,CASSVDQGSFMNTEAFF